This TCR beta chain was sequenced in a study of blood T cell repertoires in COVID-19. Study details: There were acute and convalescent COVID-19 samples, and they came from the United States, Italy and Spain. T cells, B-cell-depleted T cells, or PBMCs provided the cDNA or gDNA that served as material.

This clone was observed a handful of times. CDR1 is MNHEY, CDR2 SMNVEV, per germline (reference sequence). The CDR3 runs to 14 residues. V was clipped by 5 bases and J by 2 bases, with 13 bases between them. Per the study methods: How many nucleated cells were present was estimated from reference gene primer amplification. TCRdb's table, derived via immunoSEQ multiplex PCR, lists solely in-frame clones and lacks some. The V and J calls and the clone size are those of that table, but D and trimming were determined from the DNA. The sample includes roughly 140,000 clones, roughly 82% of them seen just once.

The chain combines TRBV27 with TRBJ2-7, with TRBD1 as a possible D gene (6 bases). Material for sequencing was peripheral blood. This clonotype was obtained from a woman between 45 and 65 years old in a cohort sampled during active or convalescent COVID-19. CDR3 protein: CASSRGQSTYEQYF. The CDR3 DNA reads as TGTGCCAGCAGTAGAGGACAGAGCACCTACGAGCAGTACTTC.